This TCR beta chain came from a study of blood T cell repertoires in COVID-19. Using immunoSEQ multiplex PCR, the repertoire was profiled, and TCRdb retains in-frame clones only, with some absent. Of 20,000 or so clones in the sample, about nine tenths were seen once. This clone was counted a single time. The CDR3 consists of 16 residues. Per germline, CDR1 MNHNY and CDR2 SVGAGI (reference sequence). V was clipped by 1 base and J by 10 bases; unmatched bases: 12. Sequenced input: peripheral blood. V usage is TRBV6-6 and J usage is TRBJ1-2; the match to TRBD1 covers 10 bases. The TCR was taken from a human donor in a cohort sampled during active COVID-19. Here the CDR3 reads CASSYWTGGSRFVYTF. The CDR3 DNA reads as TGTGCCAGCAGTTACTGGACAGGGGGATCCCGTTTCGTCTACACCTTC.